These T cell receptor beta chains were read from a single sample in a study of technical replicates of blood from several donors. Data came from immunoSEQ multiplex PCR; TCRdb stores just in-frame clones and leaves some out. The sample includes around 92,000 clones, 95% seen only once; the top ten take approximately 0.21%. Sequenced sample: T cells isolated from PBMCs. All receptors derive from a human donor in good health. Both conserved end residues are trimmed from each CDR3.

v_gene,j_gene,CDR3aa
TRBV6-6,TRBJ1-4,ASSYGGWTNEKLF
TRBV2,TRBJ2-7,ASSDSYEQY
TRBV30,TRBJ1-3,AWSITRGSNTIY
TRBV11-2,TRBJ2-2,ASSRTSGGGNTGELF
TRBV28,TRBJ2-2,ASSSTGTGELF
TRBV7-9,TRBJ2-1,ASSLVPREQF
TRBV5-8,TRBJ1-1,ASTNRGTEAF
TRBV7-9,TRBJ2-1,ASSRGAGGTYNEQF
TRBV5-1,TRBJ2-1,ASSLQGPLHNEQF
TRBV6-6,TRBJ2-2,ASSAANTGELF
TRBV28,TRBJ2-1,ASSPGLAYNEQF
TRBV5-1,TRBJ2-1,ASRIAGGLNEQF
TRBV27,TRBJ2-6,ASKIEGAGGANVLT
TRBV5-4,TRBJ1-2,ASSLDRGQGYT
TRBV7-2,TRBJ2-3,ASSATGTGGTDTQY
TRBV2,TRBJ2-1,ASRGFSLAGVEQF
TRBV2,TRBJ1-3,ASSVPSSGNTIY
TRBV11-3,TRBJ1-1,ASSKRASTEAF
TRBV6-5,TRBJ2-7,ASSPRTGSTYEQY
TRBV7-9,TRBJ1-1,ASSSGLAGEEAF
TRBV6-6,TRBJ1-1,ASSYSPEGNTEAF
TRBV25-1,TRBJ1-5,ASSESDRGQPQH
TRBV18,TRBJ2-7,ASSGQGLVHEQY
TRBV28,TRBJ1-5,ASSLTGNQPQH
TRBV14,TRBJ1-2,ASSQTGPYGYT
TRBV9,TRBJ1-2,ASSVGRVYGYT
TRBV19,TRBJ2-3,ASSIQGNTDTQY
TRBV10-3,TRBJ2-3,AISEHRSADTQY
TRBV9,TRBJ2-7,ASSAGRTYEQY
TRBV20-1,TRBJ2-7,SALDDEQY
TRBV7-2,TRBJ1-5,ASSRQGRQPQH
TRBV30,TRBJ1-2,AWTWQGVFINYGYT
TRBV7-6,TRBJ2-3,ASSHDPGQPTDTQY
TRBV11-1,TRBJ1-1,ASSPREGWDTEAF
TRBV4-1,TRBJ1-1,ASSQSAGGGTEAF
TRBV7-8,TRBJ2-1,ASRKRTGIHEQF
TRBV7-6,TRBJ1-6,ASSPAGTGDSPLH
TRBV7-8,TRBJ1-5,ASSLGLNQPQH
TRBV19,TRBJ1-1,ASSTLAANTEAF
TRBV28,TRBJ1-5,ASSSAGTGDQPQH
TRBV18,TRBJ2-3,ASSPQGQGTDTQY
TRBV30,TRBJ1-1,AWRRDRTAF
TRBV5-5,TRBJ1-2,ASGPRWGANYGYT
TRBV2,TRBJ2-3,ASSEARGQAVDTQY
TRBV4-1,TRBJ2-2,ASSLSGLAGGGTGELF
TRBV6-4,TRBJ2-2,ASSDSGPPGELF
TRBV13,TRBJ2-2,ASSPGLGVAGELF
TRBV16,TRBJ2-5,ASSRQGSQETQY
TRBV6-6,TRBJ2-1,ASREGVEYNEQF
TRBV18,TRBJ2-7,ASSPRSQGGYEQY
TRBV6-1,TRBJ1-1,ASRTQGYAEAF
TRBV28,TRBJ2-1,ASQLGGALNEQF
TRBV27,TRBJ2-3,ASSFDYRIADTQY
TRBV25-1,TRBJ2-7,ASSEYGQGDYEQY
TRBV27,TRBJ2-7,ASFGQGNHEQY